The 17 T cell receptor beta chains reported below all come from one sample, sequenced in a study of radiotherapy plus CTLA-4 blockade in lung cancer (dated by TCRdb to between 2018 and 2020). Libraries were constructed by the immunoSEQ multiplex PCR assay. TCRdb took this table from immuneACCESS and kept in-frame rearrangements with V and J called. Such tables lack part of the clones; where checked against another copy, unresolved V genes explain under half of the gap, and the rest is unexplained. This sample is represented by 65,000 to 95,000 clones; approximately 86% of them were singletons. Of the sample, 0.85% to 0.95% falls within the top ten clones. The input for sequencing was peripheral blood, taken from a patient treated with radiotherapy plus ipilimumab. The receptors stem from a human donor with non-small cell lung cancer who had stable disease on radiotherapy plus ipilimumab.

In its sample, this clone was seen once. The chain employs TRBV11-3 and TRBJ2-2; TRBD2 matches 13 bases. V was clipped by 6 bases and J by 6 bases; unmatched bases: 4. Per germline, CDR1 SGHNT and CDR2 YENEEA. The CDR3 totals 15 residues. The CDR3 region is CASSRTSGSPGELFF. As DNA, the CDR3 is TGTGCCAGCAGTCGGACTAGCGGGAGTCCCGGGGAGCTGTTTTTT.

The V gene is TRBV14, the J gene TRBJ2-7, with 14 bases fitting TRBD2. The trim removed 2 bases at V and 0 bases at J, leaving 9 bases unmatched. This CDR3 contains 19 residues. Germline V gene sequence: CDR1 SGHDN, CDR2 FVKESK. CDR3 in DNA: TGTGCCAGCAGCCAACGGGGACTAGCGGGAGAGTCGGGCTCCTACGAGCAGTACTTC. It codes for CASSQRGLAGESGSYEQYF.

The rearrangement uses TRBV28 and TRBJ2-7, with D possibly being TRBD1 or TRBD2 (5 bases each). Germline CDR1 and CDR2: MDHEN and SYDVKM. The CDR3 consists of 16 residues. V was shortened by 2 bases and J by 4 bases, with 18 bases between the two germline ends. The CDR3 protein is CASSLGLGASTYEQYF. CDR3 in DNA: TGTGCCAGCAGTTTAGGGCTCGGGGCCTCTACTTACGAGCAGTACTTC. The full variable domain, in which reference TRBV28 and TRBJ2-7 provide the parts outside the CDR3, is DVKVTQSSRYLVKRTGEKVFLECVQDMDHENMFWYRQDPGLGLRLIYFSYDVKMKEKGDIPEGYSVSREKKERFSLILESASTNQTSMYLCASSLGLGASTYEQYFGPGTRLTVT.

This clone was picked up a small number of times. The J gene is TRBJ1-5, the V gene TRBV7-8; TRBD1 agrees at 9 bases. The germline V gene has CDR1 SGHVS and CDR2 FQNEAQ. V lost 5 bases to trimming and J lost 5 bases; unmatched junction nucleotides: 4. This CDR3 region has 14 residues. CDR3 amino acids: CASSPDRGDQPQHF. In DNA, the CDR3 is TGTGCCAGCAGCCCGGACAGGGGAGATCAGCCCCAGCATTTT. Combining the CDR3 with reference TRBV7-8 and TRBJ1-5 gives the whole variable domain GAGVSQSPRYKVAKRGQDVALRCDPISGHVSLFWYQQALGQGPEFLTYFQNEAQLDKSGLPSDRFFAERPEGSVSTLKIQRTQQEDSAVYLCASSPDRGDQPQHFGDGTRLSIL.

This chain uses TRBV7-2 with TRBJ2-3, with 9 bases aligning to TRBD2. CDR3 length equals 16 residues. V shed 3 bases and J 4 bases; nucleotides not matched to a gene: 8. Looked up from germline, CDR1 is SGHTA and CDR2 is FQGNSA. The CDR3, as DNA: TGTGCCAGCAGCTTCCGCGACGGCGGGGGGGCAGATACGCAGTATTTT. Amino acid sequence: CASSFRDGGGADTQYF.

CDR3 in amino acids: CASSPAAGGTDTQYF. CDR3 in DNA: TGTGCCAGCAGCCCGGCAGCGGGGGGCACAGATACGCAGTATTTT. The chain is built from TRBV7-3 and TRBJ2-3, with 8 bases aligning to TRBD2. V shed 5 bases and J 1 base; nucleotides not matched to a gene: 5. The CDR3 has 15 residues. From germline, CDR1 is SGHTA and CDR2 FQGTGA.

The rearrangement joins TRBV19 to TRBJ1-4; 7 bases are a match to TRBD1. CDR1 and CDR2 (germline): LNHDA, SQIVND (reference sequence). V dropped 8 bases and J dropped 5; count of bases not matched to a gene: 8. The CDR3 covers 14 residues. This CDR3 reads CASLNRGRNEKLFF. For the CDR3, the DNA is TGTGCCAGTTTGAACAGGGGAAGGAATGAAAAACTGTTTTTT.

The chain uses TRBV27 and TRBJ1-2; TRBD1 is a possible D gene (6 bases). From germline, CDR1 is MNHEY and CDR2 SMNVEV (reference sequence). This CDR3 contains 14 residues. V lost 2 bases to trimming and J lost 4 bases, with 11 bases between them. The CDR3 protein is CASSLEGTSYGYTF. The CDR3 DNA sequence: TGTGCCAGCAGTTTAGAGGGGACATCCTATGGCTACACCTTC.

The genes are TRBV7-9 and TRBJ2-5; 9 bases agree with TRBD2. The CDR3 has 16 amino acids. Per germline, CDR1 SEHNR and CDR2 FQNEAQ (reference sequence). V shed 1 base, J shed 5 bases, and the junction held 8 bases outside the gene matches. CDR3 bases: TGTGCCAGCAGCTTAGATGCAGGCGGGAGGGAGGAGACCCAGTACTTC. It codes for CASSLDAGGREETQYF.

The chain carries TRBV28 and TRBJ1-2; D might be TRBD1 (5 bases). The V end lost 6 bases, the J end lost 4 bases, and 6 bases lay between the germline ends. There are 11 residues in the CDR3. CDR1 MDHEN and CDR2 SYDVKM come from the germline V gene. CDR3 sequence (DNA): TGTGCCAGCAGCGACAGCTATGGCTACACCTTC. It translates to CASSDSYGYTF.

This CDR3 is CASKGNLGQTNQPQHF. CDR3 sequence (DNA): TGTGCCAGCAAAGGAAACTTGGGGCAGACTAATCAGCCCCAGCATTTT. The V gene is TRBV2, the J gene TRBJ1-5, with D perhaps matching TRBD1 (5 bases). The V end lost 7 bases, the J end lost 4 bases, and 20 bases lay between the germline ends. In germline, CDR1 is SNHLY, CDR2 FYNNEI. The CDR3 loop spans 16 amino acids. Combining the CDR3 with reference TRBV2 and TRBJ1-5 gives the whole variable domain EPEVTQTPSHQVTQMGQEVILRCVPISNHLYFYWYRQILGQKVEFLVSFYNNEISEKSEIFDDQFSVERPDGSNFTLKIRSTKLEDSAMYFCASKGNLGQTNQPQHFGDGTRLSIL.

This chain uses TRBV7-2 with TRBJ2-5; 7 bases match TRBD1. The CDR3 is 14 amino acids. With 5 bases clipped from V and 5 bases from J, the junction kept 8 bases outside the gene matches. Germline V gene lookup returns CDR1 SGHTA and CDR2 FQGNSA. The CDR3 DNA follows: TGTGCCAGCAGCCGTCGGGACAGTTGGGAGACCCAGTACTTC. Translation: CASSRRDSWETQYF. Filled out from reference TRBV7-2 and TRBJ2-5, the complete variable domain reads GAGVSQSPSNKVTEKGKDVELRCDPISGHTALYWYRQSLGQGLEFLIYFQGNSAPDKSGLPSDRFSAERTGGSVSTLTIQRTQQEDSAVYLCASSRRDSWETQYFGPGTRLLVL.

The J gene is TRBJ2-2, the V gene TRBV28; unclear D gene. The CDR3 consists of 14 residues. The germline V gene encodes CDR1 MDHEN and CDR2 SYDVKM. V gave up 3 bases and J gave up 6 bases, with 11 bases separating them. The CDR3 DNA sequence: TGTGCCAGCAGTTTTTCACGATCCGCCGGGGAGCTGTTTTTT. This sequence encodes CASSFSRSAGELFF.

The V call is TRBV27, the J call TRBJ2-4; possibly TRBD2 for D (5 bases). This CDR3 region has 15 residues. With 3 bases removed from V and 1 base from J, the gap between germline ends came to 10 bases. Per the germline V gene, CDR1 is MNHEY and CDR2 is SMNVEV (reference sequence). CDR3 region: CASSFWGEAKNIQYF. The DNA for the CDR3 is TGTGCCAGCAGTTTTTGGGGAGAGGCCAAAAACATTCAGTACTTC.

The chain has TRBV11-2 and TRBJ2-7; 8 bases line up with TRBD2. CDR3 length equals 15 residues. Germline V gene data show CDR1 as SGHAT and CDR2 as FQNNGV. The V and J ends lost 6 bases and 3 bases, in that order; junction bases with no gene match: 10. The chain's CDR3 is CASRDTSGSSYEQYF. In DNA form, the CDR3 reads TGTGCCAGCAGAGATACTAGCGGATCGAGCTACGAGCAGTACTTC.

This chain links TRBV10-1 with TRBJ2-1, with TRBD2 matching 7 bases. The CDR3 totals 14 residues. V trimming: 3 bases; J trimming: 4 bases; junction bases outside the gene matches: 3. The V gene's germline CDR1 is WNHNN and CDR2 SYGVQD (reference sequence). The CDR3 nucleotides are TGCGCCAGCAGTGATCAGCGGGGTTACAATGAGCAGTTCTTC. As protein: CASSDQRGYNEQFF.

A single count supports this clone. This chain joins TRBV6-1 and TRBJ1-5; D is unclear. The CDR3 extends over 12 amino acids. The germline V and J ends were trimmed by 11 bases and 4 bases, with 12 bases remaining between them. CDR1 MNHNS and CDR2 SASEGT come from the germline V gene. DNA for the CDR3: TGTGCCCTACGGACGGGGAATCAGCCCCAGCATTTT. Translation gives CALRTGNQPQHF.